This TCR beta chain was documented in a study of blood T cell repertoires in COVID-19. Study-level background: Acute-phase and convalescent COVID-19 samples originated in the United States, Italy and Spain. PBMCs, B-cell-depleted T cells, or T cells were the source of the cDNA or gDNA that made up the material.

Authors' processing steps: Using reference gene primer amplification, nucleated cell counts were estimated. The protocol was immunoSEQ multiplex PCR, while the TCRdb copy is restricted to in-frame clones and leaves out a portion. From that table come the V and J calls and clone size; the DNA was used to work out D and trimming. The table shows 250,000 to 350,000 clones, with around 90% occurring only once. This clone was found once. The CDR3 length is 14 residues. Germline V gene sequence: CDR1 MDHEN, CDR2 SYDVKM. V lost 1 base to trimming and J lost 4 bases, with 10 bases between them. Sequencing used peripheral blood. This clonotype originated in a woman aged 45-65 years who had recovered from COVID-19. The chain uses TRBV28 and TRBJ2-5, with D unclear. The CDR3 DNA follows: TGTGCCAGCAGTTTATATCGGTCCTTAGAGACCCAGTACTTC. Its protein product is CASSLYRSLETQYF.